The sequence of this T cell receptor beta chain was determined in a study of early T cells in non-severe SARS-CoV-2 infection. TCRdb passed the 5' RACE reads through MiXCR, listing each CDR3 protein once. The profile covers about 83,000 distinct CDR3 sequences, with more than 12% appearing a single time and 3% taken by the ten largest. CDR1 and CDR2 (germline): SGHAT, FQNNGV. This CDR3 spans 13 amino acids. Trimming removed 2 bases from V and 10 bases from J, with 12 bases in between. This sequence was found in an adult who was a healthcare worker with PCR-confirmed SARS-CoV-2 infection or an uninfected control (not recorded which). V is TRBV11-2 and J is TRBJ2-1; D unclear. Source material: whole blood. The CDR3 region is CASSLHLVGEQFF. DNA for the CDR3: TGTGCCAGCAGCTTACATTTGGTGGGGGAGCAGTTCTTC. The full variable domain, its missing parts supplied by reference TRBV11-2 and TRBJ2-1, is EAGVAQSPRYKIIEKRQSVAFWCNPISGHATLYWYQQILGQGPKLLIQFQNNGVVDDSQLPKDRFSAERLKGVDSTLKIQPAKLEDSAVYLCASSLHLVGEQFFGPGTRLTVL.